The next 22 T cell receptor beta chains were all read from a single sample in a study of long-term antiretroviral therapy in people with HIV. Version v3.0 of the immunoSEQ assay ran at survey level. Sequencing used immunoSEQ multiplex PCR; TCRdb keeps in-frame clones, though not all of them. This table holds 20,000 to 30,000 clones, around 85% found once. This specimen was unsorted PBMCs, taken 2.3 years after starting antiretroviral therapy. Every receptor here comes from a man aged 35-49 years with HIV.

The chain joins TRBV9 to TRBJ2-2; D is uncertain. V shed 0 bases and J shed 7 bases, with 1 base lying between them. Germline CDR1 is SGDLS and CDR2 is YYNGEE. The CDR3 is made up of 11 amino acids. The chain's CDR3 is CASSVGGELFF. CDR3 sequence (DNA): TGTGCCAGCAGCGTAGGCGGGGAGCTGTTTTTT.

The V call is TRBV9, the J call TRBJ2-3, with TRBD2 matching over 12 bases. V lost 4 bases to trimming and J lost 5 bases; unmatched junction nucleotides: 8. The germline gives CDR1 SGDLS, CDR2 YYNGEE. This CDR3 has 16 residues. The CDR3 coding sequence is TGTGCCAGCAGCCCCCGGGCTAGCGGGAGGGGAGATACGCAGTATTTT. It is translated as CASSPRASGRGDTQYF.

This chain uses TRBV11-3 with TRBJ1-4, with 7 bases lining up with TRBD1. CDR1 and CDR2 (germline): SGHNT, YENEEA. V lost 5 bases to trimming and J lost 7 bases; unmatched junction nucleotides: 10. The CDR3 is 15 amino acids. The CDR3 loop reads CASSPQQGTGEKLFF. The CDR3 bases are TGTGCCAGCAGCCCCCAACAGGGGACGGGTGAAAAACTGTTTTTT.

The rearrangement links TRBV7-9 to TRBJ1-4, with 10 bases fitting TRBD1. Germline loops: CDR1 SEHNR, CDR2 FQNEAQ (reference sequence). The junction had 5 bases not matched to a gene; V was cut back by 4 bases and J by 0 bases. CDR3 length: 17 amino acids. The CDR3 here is CASSYMTGGPTNEKLFF. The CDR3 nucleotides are TGTGCCAGCAGCTACATGACAGGGGGCCCAACTAATGAAAAACTGTTTTTT.

CDR3 loop: CASSLGGSDTQYF. As DNA, the CDR3 is TGTGCCAGCAGCTTAGGAGGGTCAGATACGCAGTATTTT. V and J are TRBV13 and TRBJ2-3; no clear D. The CDR3 runs to 13 residues. V was trimmed by 0 bases and J by 4 bases, leaving 5 bases between them. The germline V gene encodes CDR1 PRHDT and CDR2 FYEKMQ (reference sequence).

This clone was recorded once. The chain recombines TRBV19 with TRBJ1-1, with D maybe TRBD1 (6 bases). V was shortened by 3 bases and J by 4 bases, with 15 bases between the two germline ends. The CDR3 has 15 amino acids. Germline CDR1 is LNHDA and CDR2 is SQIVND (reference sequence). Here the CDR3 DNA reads TGTGCCAGTAGTATCTGGGCGGGGGCTGGCACTGAAGCTTTCTTT. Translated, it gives CASSIWAGAGTEAFF.

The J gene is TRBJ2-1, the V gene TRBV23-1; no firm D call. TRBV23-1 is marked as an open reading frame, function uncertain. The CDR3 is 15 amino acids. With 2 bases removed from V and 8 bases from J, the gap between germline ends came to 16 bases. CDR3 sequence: CASSQIVQPKDEQFF. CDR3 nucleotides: TGCGCCAGCAGTCAAATTGTACAGCCAAAAGATGAGCAGTTCTTC.

CDR3 in DNA: TGTGCCAGCGGGGGGACAGCCCACTATGGCTACACCTTC. Its protein product is CASGGTAHYGYTF. This rearrangement joins TRBV9 to TRBJ1-2; TRBD1 aligns across 7 bases. J lost 3 bases, V lost 7 bases, and 6 bases had no gene match. This CDR3 has 13 residues. In germline, CDR1 is SGDLS, CDR2 YYNGEE. Drawing the rest from reference TRBV9 and TRBJ1-2, the complete variable domain is DSGVTQTPKHLITATGQRVTLRCSPRSGDLSVYWYQQSLDQGLQFLIQYYNGEERAKGNILERFSAQQFPDLHSELNLSSLELGDSALYFCASGGTAHYGYTFGSGTRLTVV.

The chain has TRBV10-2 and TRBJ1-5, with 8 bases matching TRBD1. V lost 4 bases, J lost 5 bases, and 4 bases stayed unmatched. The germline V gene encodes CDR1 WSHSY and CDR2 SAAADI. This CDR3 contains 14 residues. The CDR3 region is CASSAGQAHQPQHF. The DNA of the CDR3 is TGCGCCAGCAGTGCGGGACAGGCTCATCAGCCCCAGCATTTT.

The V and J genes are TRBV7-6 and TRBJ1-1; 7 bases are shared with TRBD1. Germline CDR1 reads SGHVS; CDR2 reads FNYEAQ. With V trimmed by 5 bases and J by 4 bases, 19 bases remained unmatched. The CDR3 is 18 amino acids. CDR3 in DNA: TGTGCCAGCAGCAACCGACCGGGACAGAACATTGCTGGCACTGAAGCTTTCTTT. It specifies CASSNRPGQNIAGTEAFF.

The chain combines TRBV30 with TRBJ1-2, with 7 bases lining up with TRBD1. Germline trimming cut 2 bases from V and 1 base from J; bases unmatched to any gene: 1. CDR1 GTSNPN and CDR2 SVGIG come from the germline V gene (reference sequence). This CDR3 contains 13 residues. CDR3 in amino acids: CAWSRDSNYGYTF. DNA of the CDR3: TGTGCCTGGAGTCGGGACAGTAACTATGGCTACACCTTC. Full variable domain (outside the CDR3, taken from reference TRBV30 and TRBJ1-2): SQTIHQWPATLVQPVGSPLSLECTVEGTSNPNLYWYRQAAGRGLQLLFYSVGIGQISSEVPQNLSASRPQDRQFILSSKKLLLSDSGFYLCAWSRDSNYGYTFGSGTRLTVV.

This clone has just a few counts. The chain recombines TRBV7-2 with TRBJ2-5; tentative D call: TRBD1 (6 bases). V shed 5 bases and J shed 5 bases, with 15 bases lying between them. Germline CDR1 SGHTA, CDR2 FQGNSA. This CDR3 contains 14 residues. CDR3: CASSIRGREETQYF. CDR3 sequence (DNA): TGTGCCAGCAGCATCAGGGGTCGAGAGGAGACCCAGTACTTC.

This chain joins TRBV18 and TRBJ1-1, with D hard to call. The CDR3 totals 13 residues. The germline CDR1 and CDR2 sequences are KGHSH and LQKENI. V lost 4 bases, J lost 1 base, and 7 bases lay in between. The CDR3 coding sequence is TGTGCCAGCTCACGACTCCAGAACACTGAAGCTTTCTTT. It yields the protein CASSRLQNTEAFF.

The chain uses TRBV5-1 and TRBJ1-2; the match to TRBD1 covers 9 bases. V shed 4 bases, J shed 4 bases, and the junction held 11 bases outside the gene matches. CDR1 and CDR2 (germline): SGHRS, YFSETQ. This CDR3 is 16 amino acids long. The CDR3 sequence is CASSLGGTGSGYGYTF. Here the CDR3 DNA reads TGCGCCAGCAGCCTAGGGGGGACAGGGAGCGGCTATGGCTACACCTTC.

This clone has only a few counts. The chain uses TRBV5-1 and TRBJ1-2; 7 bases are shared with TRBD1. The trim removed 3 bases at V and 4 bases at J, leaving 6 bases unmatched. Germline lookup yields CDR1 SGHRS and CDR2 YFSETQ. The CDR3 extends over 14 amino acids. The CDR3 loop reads CASSSGTDTYGYTF. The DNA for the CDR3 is TGCGCCAGCAGCTCCGGGACAGACACCTATGGCTACACCTTC.

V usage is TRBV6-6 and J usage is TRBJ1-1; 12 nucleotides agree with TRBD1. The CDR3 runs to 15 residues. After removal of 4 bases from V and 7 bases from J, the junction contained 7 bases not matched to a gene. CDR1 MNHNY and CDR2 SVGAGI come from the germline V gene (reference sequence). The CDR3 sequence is CASSFGTGGLDEAFF. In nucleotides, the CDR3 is TGTGCCAGCAGTTTCGGGACAGGGGGCCTGGATGAAGCTTTCTTT.

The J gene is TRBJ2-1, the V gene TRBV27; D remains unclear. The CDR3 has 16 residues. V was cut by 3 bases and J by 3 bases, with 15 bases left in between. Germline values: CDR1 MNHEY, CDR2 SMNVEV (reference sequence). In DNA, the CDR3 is TGTGCCAGCAGTTTGTCAAGCCGGGTGATCTACAATGAGCAGTTCTTC. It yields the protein CASSLSSRVIYNEQFF.

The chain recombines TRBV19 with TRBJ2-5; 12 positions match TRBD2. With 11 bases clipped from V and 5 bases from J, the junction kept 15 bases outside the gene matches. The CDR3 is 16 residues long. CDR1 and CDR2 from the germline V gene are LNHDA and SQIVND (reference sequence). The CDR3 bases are TGTGCCTCTAGGGCAGGGTCACTAGCGGGAGGTGAGACCCAGTACTTC. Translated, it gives CASRAGSLAGGETQYF.

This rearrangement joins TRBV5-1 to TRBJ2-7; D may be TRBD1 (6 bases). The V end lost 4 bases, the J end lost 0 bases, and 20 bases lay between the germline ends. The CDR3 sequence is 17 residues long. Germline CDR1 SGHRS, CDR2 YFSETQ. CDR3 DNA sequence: TGCGCCAGCAGCCCCTTCTATATGACAGGAGCCTCCTACGAGCAGTACTTC. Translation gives CASSPFYMTGASYEQYF.

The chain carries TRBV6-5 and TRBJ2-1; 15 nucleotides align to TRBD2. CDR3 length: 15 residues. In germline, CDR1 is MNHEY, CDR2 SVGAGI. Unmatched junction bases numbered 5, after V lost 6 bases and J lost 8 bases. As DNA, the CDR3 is TGTGCCAGCAGGACGGGACTAGCGGGGGGACATGAGCAGTTCTTC. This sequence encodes CASRTGLAGGHEQFF.

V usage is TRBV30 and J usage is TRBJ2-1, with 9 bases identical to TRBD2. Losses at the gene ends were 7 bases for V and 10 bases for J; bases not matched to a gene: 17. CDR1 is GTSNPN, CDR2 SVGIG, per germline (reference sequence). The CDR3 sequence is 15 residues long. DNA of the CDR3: TGTGCCTCCTCCGGGACTAGCTATGAAAATGGCGAGCAGTTCTTC. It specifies CASSGTSYENGEQFF.

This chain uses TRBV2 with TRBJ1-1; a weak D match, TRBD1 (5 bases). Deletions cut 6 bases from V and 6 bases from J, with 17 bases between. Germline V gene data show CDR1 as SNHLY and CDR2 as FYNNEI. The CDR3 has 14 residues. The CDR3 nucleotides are TGTGCCAGCAGAGTCGTGGCAGGGCAGGCTGAAGCTTTCTTT. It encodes CASRVVAGQAEAFF.